This entry concerns a single TCR beta chain. This clonotype was seen at least ten times. This receptor's antigen is unknown. The record has no base qualities; no much larger clone is one base away. The library came from multiplex PCR. The sequencer listed for this sample is Illumina HiSeq 4000. CDR3 regions were amplified by Arm-PCR with iRepertoire HTBI primers to construct TCR beta libraries. Before sequencing, the PCR products underwent gel purification. In the source study's methods: Gene usage analysis of CDR3 amino acid clonotypes relied on the roughly 58 TRBV and about 15 TRBJ segments identified across samples. COPE and FqMerger were used to merge the filtered high-quality paired reads into contigs. BLAST was used to align contigs to IMGT TRBV, TRBD and TRBJ reference genes, and CDR3 was defined according to IMGT. Any clonotype with a frequency above 0.1% was counted as a highly expanded clone. Shannon entropy was used to measure repertoire diversity, and the Gini coefficient was used to measure V-J evenness. A clonotype found in more than one individual was treated as public. TCRdb trimmed the raw reads at Q25, called clones with MiXCR and kept productive beta chains. When rows share a CDR3 protein, they turn into one entry using the most common DNA and genes. For this entry, the V and J calls and clone size follow TCRdb and not the study's own pipeline. The table for this sample lists 350,000 to 500,000 distinct CDR3 sequences; over 20% of them were counted only once. Around an eighth of the sample goes to the ten largest clones.

The sample originates from a study of regulatory T cells in long-lasting Graves disease (dated by TCRdb to 2020 to 2023). As for the study more broadly: To count as having persistent Graves' disease, a patient had to have received antithyroid drug treatment for over 5 years with TSH receptor autoantibodies remaining persistently positive. Persistent Graves' disease patients were compared with newly diagnosed Graves' disease patients by peripheral blood TCR sequencing and RNA sequencing. The study was registered as a clinical trial and conducted in China. A total of roughly 35 samples were covered by TCR sequencing, comprising around 13 persistent and around 20 newly diagnosed Graves' disease patients. In the clinical cohort, patients with persistent Graves' disease had used antithyroid drugs for an average of about 9.3 years. Here is what the overall study found, with its caveats: Persistent patients shared more public clonotypes among themselves (2,741) than newly diagnosed patients did (nearly 1,000). Lower TCR Shannon entropy and fewer highly expanded clones were observed in persistent Graves' disease patients than in newly diagnosed patients, which suggested clonal expansion. Sequencing and analysis were restricted to the TCR beta chain. The authors noted that the small sample size was a limitation that may lower accuracy. Preferential use of TRBV28, TRBJ1-2 and TRBJ2-5 was observed in persistent disease, whereas TRBV20-1 and TRBJ2-1 were favored in newly diagnosed disease. Only peripheral blood was studied, because thyroid tissue, the primary lesion, was inaccessible.

Looking up the germline V gene yields CDR1 SGHVS and CDR2 FQNEAQ. Trimming takes 5 bases from V and 7 bases from J, and the germline ends sit 27 bases apart. The CDR3 runs 17 residues from the cysteine to the phenylalanine. Only the CDR3 portion is preserved as DNA: 51 bases, with reading frame beginning at the first base. This specimen's time point label, interpreted: persistent/refractory GD, antithyroid drugs over 5 years with positive TRAb. RNA was extracted from PBMCs in TRIzol for both TCR sequencing and RNA sequencing. Graves' disease was diagnosed according to American Thyroid Association guidelines. Patients were recruited from an endocrinology department in Xi'an, China. Each patient gave about 8.1 milliliters of peripheral blood, collected in an EDTA anticoagulant tube. Ficoll Paque Plus density gradient separation was used to isolate PBMCs, and no further T cell sorting was done. An Agilent 2100 Bioanalyzer and agarose gel were used to check RNA quality, and a NanoDrop 2000 was used to measure RNA concentration.

This clonotype was sampled from a female donor with Graves disease. The V and J segments used are TRBV7-8 and TRBJ2-7; the D gene may be TRBD1 or TRBD2, since each aligns over 5 bases. Sequenced material: peripheral blood mononuclear cells (PBMCs), taken when the disease was refractory, from a patient treated with antithyroid drugs. Here the CDR3 is given as CASSANPGRKKPVEQYF. In nucleotides, the sequence is TGTGCCAGCAGCGCAAATCCGGGACGGAAGAAGCCCGTTGAGCAGTACTTC.